The rows below give T cell receptor beta chains drawn from one sample of a study of blood T cells in healthy people across ages. TCRdb recomputed calls from the 5' RACE reads with MiXCR, one row per CDR3 protein. The data contain hundreds of thousands of distinct CDR3 sequences, over 45% of them seen just once; the ten biggest clones take up 50% to 65%. Sequenced input: blood. The receptor source for this set is a man in his 60s in good health. The CDR3 runs from the conserved cysteine through the conserved F or W. Fields, in order: D gene, V gene, J gene, clone size, CDR3 protein, CDR3 DNA. D genes are given only for firm matches. The size field is filled for only some rows; it gives once, few, many or a size class.

D gene: -
V gene: TRBV6-5
J gene: TRBJ1-2
clone size: -
CDR3 protein: CASSQGRGAGYTF
CDR3 DNA: TGTGCCAGCAGTCAGGGAAGGGGCGCGGGCTACACCTTC

D gene: -
V gene: TRBV6-2/TRBV6-3
J gene: TRBJ2-2
clone size: few
CDR3 protein: CASSVTYTGELFF
CDR3 DNA: TGTGCCAGCAGTGTCACGTACACCGGGGAGCTGTTTTTT

D gene: -
V gene: TRBV20-1
J gene: TRBJ2-3
clone size: -
CDR3 protein: CSAKWGPDTQYF
CDR3 DNA: TGCAGTGCTAAATGGGGCCCAGATACGCAGTATTTT

D gene: TRBD1
V gene: TRBV7-2
J gene: TRBJ2-3
clone size: -
CDR3 protein: CASSQDRASTDTQYF
CDR3 DNA: TGTGCCAGCAGCCAGGACAGGGCGAGCACAGATACGCAGTATTTT

D gene: TRBD1
V gene: TRBV5-1
J gene: TRBJ1-1
clone size: -
CDR3 protein: CASSLTGGASEAFF
CDR3 DNA: TGCGCCAGCAGCTTGACAGGGGGCGCCTCTGAAGCTTTCTTT

D gene: TRBD1
V gene: TRBV24-1
J gene: TRBJ2-7
clone size: -
CDR3 protein: CATSDPTGGRSYEQYF
CDR3 DNA: TGTGCCACCAGTGATCCTACAGGGGGCCGCTCCTACGAGCAGTACTTC

D gene: TRBD1
V gene: TRBV6-1
J gene: TRBJ2-1
clone size: -
CDR3 protein: CASSETGAAHGEQFF
CDR3 DNA: TGTGCCAGCAGTGAAACAGGGGCCGCTCACGGTGAGCAGTTCTTC

D gene: -
V gene: TRBV29-1
J gene: TRBJ2-7
clone size: -
CDR3 protein: CSAGLGSYEQYF
CDR3 DNA: TGCAGCGCTGGACTTGGCTCCTACGAGCAGTACTTC

D gene: TRBD2
V gene: TRBV29-1
J gene: TRBJ2-1
clone size: -
CDR3 protein: CSALGLAGGGSSYNEQFF
CDR3 DNA: TGCAGCGCCTTGGGACTAGCGGGAGGTGGGAGCTCCTACAATGAGCAGTTCTTC

D gene: -
V gene: TRBV7-2
J gene: TRBJ2-7
clone size: few
CDR3 protein: CATSDGARFYEQYF
CDR3 DNA: TGTGCCACCTCTGATGGTGCCCGTTTCTACGAGCAGTACTTC

D gene: TRBD1
V gene: TRBV20-1
J gene: TRBJ2-1
clone size: once
CDR3 protein: CSAGQGTIYEQFF
CDR3 DNA: TGCAGTGCTGGACAGGGTACGATATACGAGCAGTTCTTC

D gene: TRBD1
V gene: TRBV29-1
J gene: TRBJ2-5
clone size: few
CDR3 protein: CSIRDRGFSGETQYF
CDR3 DNA: TGCAGCATCCGGGACAGGGGATTTTCCGGGGAGACCCAGTACTTC

D gene: -
V gene: TRBV20-1
J gene: TRBJ2-7
clone size: few
CDR3 protein: CSALSWRVLSYEQYF
CDR3 DNA: TGCAGTGCCCTTTCATGGCGGGTCCTCTCCTACGAGCAGTACTTC

D gene: -
V gene: TRBV4-1
J gene: TRBJ2-7
clone size: -
CDR3 protein: CASSQDSVGTAYSYEQYF
CDR3 DNA: TGCGCCAGCAGCCAAGATTCGGTCGGGACCGCCTACTCCTACGAGCAGTACTTC

D gene: TRBD1
V gene: TRBV27
J gene: TRBJ2-5
clone size: -
CDR3 protein: CASSTRTGGREQYF
CDR3 DNA: TGTGCCAGCAGTACCCGGACAGGGGGCCGTGAGCAGTACTTC

D gene: -
V gene: TRBV28
J gene: TRBJ1-2
clone size: few
CDR3 protein: CASSWAAYGYTF
CDR3 DNA: TGTGCCAGCAGTTGGGCAGCTTATGGCTACACCTTC

D gene: TRBD1
V gene: TRBV12-3/TRBV12-4
J gene: TRBJ1-4
clone size: few
CDR3 protein: CASSARTGEGNEKLFF
CDR3 DNA: TGTGCCAGCAGCGCCAGAACAGGGGAGGGGAATGAAAAACTGTTTTTT

D gene: -
V gene: TRBV5-1
J gene: TRBJ2-7
clone size: -
CDR3 protein: CASSLRGSHQYEQYF
CDR3 DNA: TGCGCCAGCAGCTTAAGGGGCTCGCACCAATACGAGCAGTACTTC

D gene: TRBD1
V gene: TRBV29-1
J gene: TRBJ2-7
clone size: many
CDR3 protein: CSVVTGISYEQYF
CDR3 DNA: TGCAGCGTCGTGACAGGGATCTCCTACGAGCAGTACTTC

D gene: -
V gene: TRBV9
J gene: TRBJ2-5
clone size: -
CDR3 protein: CASSVATLETQYF
CDR3 DNA: TGTGCCAGCAGCGTAGCTACGCTGGAGACCCAGTACTTC

D gene: -
V gene: TRBV5-1
J gene: TRBJ1-2
clone size: many
CDR3 protein: CASSPLSGLESYGYTF
CDR3 DNA: TGCGCCAGCAGCCCGTTAAGTGGCTTGGAAAGCTATGGCTACACCTTC

D gene: TRBD2
V gene: TRBV18
J gene: TRBJ2-7
clone size: -
CDR3 protein: CASSILALSYNEQYF
CDR3 DNA: TGTGCCAGCTCAATACTAGCGCTCTCCTACAATGAGCAGTACTTC

D gene: -
V gene: TRBV7-8
J gene: TRBJ2-5
clone size: -
CDR3 protein: CASLRGSETQYF
CDR3 DNA: TGTGCCAGCCTTCGGGGCAGTGAGACCCAGTACTTC

D gene: TRBD2
V gene: TRBV7-2
J gene: TRBJ2-1
clone size: few
CDR3 protein: CASSLEGRDYNEQFF
CDR3 DNA: TGTGCCAGCAGTTTGGAGGGGAGGGATTACAATGAGCAGTTCTTC

D gene: TRBD2
V gene: TRBV29-1
J gene: TRBJ2-5
clone size: few
CDR3 protein: CSATVLAGAQETQYF
CDR3 DNA: TGCAGCGCTACGGTCCTAGCGGGGGCACAAGAGACCCAGTACTTC

D gene: -
V gene: TRBV7-9
J gene: TRBJ2-7
clone size: -
CDR3 protein: CACSLARETYEQYF
CDR3 DNA: TGTGCCTGCAGCTTAGCTAGGGAAACCTACGAGCAGTACTTC

D gene: TRBD2
V gene: TRBV20-1
J gene: TRBJ2-7
clone size: few
CDR3 protein: CSARASGSSYEQYF
CDR3 DNA: TGCAGTGCTAGAGCTAGCGGGAGCTCCTACGAGCAGTACTTC

D gene: TRBD1
V gene: TRBV28
J gene: TRBJ1-2
clone size: once
CDR3 protein: CASSLPGQGDYGYTF
CDR3 DNA: TGTGCCAGCAGTCTTCCGGGACAGGGGGACTATGGCTACACCTTC

D gene: -
V gene: TRBV28
J gene: TRBJ1-5
clone size: -
CDR3 protein: CASSPRQFTQPQHF
CDR3 DNA: TGTGCCAGCAGTCCCCGACAGTTTACTCAGCCCCAGCATTTT

D gene: -
V gene: TRBV9
J gene: TRBJ2-7
clone size: -
CDR3 protein: CASSVTREYEQYF
CDR3 DNA: TGTGCCAGCAGCGTAACCAGGGAATACGAGCAGTACTTC

D gene: TRBD2
V gene: TRBV4-2
J gene: TRBJ2-3
clone size: many
CDR3 protein: CASSQDMAGGTDTQYF
CDR3 DNA: TGTGCCAGCAGCCAAGATATGGCGGGAGGCACAGATACGCAGTATTTT

D gene: -
V gene: TRBV7-8
J gene: TRBJ2-1
clone size: -
CDR3 protein: CASSLQGLRGTYNEQFF
CDR3 DNA: TGTGCCAGCAGCTTACAGGGCTTGCGGGGAACATACAATGAGCAGTTCTTC

D gene: TRBD2
V gene: TRBV20-1
J gene: TRBJ2-5
clone size: many
CDR3 protein: CSASTSGQETQYF
CDR3 DNA: TGCAGTGCTAGCACTAGCGGCCAAGAGACCCAGTACTTC

D gene: -
V gene: TRBV20-1
J gene: TRBJ2-1
clone size: many
CDR3 protein: CSARVTTEQFF
CDR3 DNA: TGCAGTGCTAGAGTGACGACCGAGCAGTTCTTC

D gene: -
V gene: TRBV19
J gene: TRBJ2-1
clone size: -
CDR3 protein: CASGSLYNEQFF
CDR3 DNA: TGTGCCAGTGGCTCTCTTTACAATGAGCAGTTCTTC

D gene: -
V gene: TRBV7-2
J gene: TRBJ1-2
clone size: few
CDR3 protein: CASSSDGLGDYGYTF
CDR3 DNA: TGTGCCAGCAGCTCCGACGGGCTGGGGGACTATGGCTACACCTTC

D gene: -
V gene: TRBV20-1
J gene: TRBJ2-5
clone size: few
CDR3 protein: CSARVTQSQYF
CDR3 DNA: TGCAGTGCTAGGGTTACTCAGTCCCAGTACTTC

D gene: -
V gene: TRBV5-1
J gene: TRBJ1-2
clone size: -
CDR3 protein: CASSYVTTRARLGYTF
CDR3 DNA: TGCGCCAGCAGCTACGTTACTACGAGGGCCCGACTAGGCTACACCTTC

D gene: -
V gene: TRBV30
J gene: TRBJ2-5
clone size: -
CDR3 protein: CAWSFIGFQETQYF
CDR3 DNA: TGTGCCTGGAGTTTTATCGGGTTCCAAGAGACCCAGTACTTC

D gene: -
V gene: TRBV7-9
J gene: TRBJ1-2
clone size: -
CDR3 protein: CASSSPGDNYGCTF
CDR3 DNA: TGTGCCAGCAGCTCCCCAGGGGATAACTATGGCTGCACCTTC

D gene: TRBD1
V gene: TRBV4-1
J gene: TRBJ1-1
clone size: -
CDR3 protein: CASSQGTVMNTEAFF
CDR3 DNA: TGCGCCAGCAGCCAGGGGACAGTTATGAACACTGAAGCTTTCTTT

D gene: -
V gene: TRBV20-1
J gene: TRBJ2-5
clone size: -
CDR3 protein: CSARTPGGWETQYF
CDR3 DNA: TGCAGTGCTAGAACGCCCGGGGGTTGGGAGACCCAGTACTTC

D gene: TRBD2
V gene: TRBV29-1
J gene: TRBJ2-1
clone size: few
CDR3 protein: CSAVLLAGSNEQFF
CDR3 DNA: TGCAGCGCCGTTTTACTAGCGGGAAGCAATGAGCAGTTCTTC

D gene: -
V gene: TRBV6-2/TRBV6-3
J gene: TRBJ1-5
clone size: -
CDR3 protein: CASSYGQGPINQPQHF
CDR3 DNA: TGTGCCAGCAGTTACGGTCAGGGGCCAATCAATCAGCCCCAGCATTTT

D gene: TRBD1
V gene: TRBV7-2
J gene: TRBJ2-7
clone size: -
CDR3 protein: CASSPGTGRPYEQYF
CDR3 DNA: TGTGCCAGCAGCCCCGGGACAGGCCGGCCCTACGAGCAGTACTTC

D gene: TRBD1
V gene: TRBV7-9
J gene: TRBJ2-7
clone size: -
CDR3 protein: CASSRDRLTYEQYF
CDR3 DNA: TGTGCCAGCAGCCGGGACAGGTTGACCTACGAGCAGTACTTC

D gene: TRBD1
V gene: TRBV6-5
J gene: TRBJ1-1
clone size: -
CDR3 protein: CASTTDRVNTEAFF
CDR3 DNA: TGTGCCAGCACTACGGACAGGGTGAACACTGAAGCTTTCTTT

D gene: -
V gene: TRBV7-2
J gene: TRBJ1-1
clone size: -
CDR3 protein: CASSPRQNLNTEAFF
CDR3 DNA: TGTGCCAGCAGCCCCCGACAGAACTTGAACACTGAAGCTTTCTTT

D gene: TRBD2
V gene: TRBV5-1
J gene: TRBJ2-1
clone size: few
CDR3 protein: CASRDYQSSYNEQFF
CDR3 DNA: TGCGCCAGCCGGGACTATCAAAGCTCCTACAATGAGCAGTTCTTC

D gene: TRBD1
V gene: TRBV27
J gene: TRBJ2-1
clone size: -
CDR3 protein: CASMPRGPYLYNERFF
CDR3 DNA: TGTGCCAGCATGCCCAGGGGGCCTTATCTTTACAATGAGCGGTTCTTC

D gene: -
V gene: TRBV20-1
J gene: TRBJ1-2
clone size: -
CDR3 protein: CSAGPSSGTNRPNYTF
CDR3 DNA: TGCAGTGCTGGACCCTCCTCGGGGACAAATAGGCCGAACTACACCTTC

D gene: TRBD2
V gene: TRBV6-6
J gene: TRBJ2-7
clone size: -
CDR3 protein: CASSYSGGRMGYEQYF
CDR3 DNA: TGTGCCAGCAGTTACTCGGGCGGGAGGATGGGGTACGAGCAGTACTTC

D gene: TRBD2
V gene: TRBV29-1
J gene: TRBJ2-5
clone size: many
CDR3 protein: CSAGSSGGVSEQYF
CDR3 DNA: TGCAGCGCGGGATCTAGCGGGGGGGTATCGGAGCAGTACTTC

D gene: -
V gene: TRBV29-1
J gene: TRBJ2-2
clone size: -
CDR3 protein: CSVEKGGELFF
CDR3 DNA: TGCAGCGTTGAAAAGGGCGGGGAGCTGTTTTTT

D gene: -
V gene: TRBV7-8
J gene: TRBJ1-2
clone size: -
CDR3 protein: CASSPRGPGAYGYTF
CDR3 DNA: TGTGCCAGCAGCCCCCGGGGACCGGGGGCTTATGGCTACACCTTC

D gene: -
V gene: TRBV2
J gene: TRBJ2-7
clone size: many
CDR3 protein: CASSGATGTYEQYF
CDR3 DNA: TGTGCCAGCAGTGGGGCAACGGGAACCTACGAGCAGTACTTC

D gene: -
V gene: TRBV27
J gene: TRBJ1-6
clone size: -
CDR3 protein: CASTSRGGVDYNSPLHF
CDR3 DNA: TGTGCCAGCACCTCCCGAGGGGGGGTTGACTATAATTCACCCCTCCACTTT